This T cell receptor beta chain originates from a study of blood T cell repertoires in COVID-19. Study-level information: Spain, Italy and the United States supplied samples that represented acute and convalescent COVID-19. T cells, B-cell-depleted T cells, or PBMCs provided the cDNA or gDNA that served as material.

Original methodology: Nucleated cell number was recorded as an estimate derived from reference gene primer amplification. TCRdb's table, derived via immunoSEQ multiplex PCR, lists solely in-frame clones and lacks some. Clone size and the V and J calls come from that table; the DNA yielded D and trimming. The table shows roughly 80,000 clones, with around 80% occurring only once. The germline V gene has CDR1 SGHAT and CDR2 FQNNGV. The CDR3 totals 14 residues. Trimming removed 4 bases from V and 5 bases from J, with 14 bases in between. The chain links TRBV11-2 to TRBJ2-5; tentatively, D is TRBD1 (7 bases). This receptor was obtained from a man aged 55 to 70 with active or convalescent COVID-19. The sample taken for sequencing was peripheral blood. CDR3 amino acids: CASSYQGGRETQYF. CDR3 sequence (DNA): TGTGCCAGCAGCTACCAGGGGGGCCGGGAGACCCAGTACTTC.